Below are 28 T cell receptor beta chains sequenced from a single sample in a study of graft-versus-host responses after intestinal transplantation. The antigens these receptors bind are not known. Only in-frame clones appear in the TCRdb table, and some are missing; sequencing was by immunoSEQ multiplex PCR. The profile shows approximately 90,000 clones, 88% of them singletons. The specimen comprised unstimulated CD4+ T cells sorted from spleen or lymph node cells, sampled before transplant. These receptors came from a human donor who was the organ donor for an intestinal transplant.

This clone showed up just once. The rearrangement links TRBV21-1 to TRBJ2-4; the table's TRBD1 call for D was not verified on the DNA. TRBV21-1 is deemed a pseudogene. This CDR3 has 15 amino acids. CDR3 coding DNA: TGTGCCAGCAGCAAGGGGGCCGTCCCAGAAAACATTCAGTACTTC. Translated, it gives CASSKGAVPENIQYF.

This clone was seen just once. This chain uses TRBV5-5 with TRBJ2-7, with 11 bases identical to TRBD2. Losses at the gene ends were 0 bases for V and 2 bases for J; bases not matched to a gene: 7. CDR3 length: 17 amino acids. Germline V CDR1 and CDR2: SGHKS, YYEKEE (reference sequence). The CDR3 region is CASSLGPGTSGTYEQYF. CDR3 coding DNA: TGTGCCAGCAGCTTGGGGCCCGGGACTAGCGGAACCTACGAGCAGTACTTC.

Only one count was recorded for this clone. The rearrangement joins TRBV6-5 to TRBJ2-1, with TRBD2 matching 7 bases. The ends lost 0 bases at V and 7 bases at J; junction bases unmatched: 3. Germline-derived CDR1 and CDR2 are MNHEY and SVGAGI. This CDR3 region has 14 residues. DNA for the CDR3: TGTGCCAGCAGTTACTCGGGGGGGTTAAATGAGCAGTTCTTC. Translation: CASSYSGGLNEQFF.

This chain joins TRBV7-9 and TRBJ2-1; D is possibly TRBD2 (5 bases). Trimming shortened V by 0 bases and J by 4 bases, and 10 bases separated the two germline ends. CDR1 SEHNR and CDR2 FQNEAQ come from the germline V gene (reference sequence). The CDR3 is made up of 15 amino acids. Here the CDR3 reads CASSLAATGYNEQFF. CDR3 sequence (DNA): TGTGCCAGCAGCTTAGCGGCTACGGGGTACAATGAGCAGTTCTTC. Full variable domain (outside the CDR3, taken from reference TRBV7-9 and TRBJ2-1): DTGVSQNPRHKITKRGQNVTFRCDPISEHNRLYWYRQTLGQGPEFLTYFQNEAQLEKSRLLSDRFSAERPKGSFSTLEIQRTEQGDSAMYLCASSLAATGYNEQFFGPGTRLTVL.

The chain has TRBV18 and TRBJ2-7, with TRBD1 matching over 11 bases. The CDR3 is 15 amino acids. V gave up 4 bases and J gave up 3 bases; unmatched junction bases: 5. Germline-derived CDR1 and CDR2 are KGHSH and LQKENI. DNA for the CDR3: TGTGCCAGCTCACGAGGGACAGGGGGACTCTACGAGCAGTACTTC. This gives the protein CASSRGTGGLYEQYF. The full variable domain, with the rest looked up from reference TRBV18 and TRBJ2-7, is NAGVMQNPRHLVRRRGQEARLRCSPMKGHSHVYWYRQLPEEGLKFMVYLQKENIIDESGMPKERFSAEFPKEGPSILRIQQVVRGDSAAYFCASSRGTGGLYEQYFGPGTRLTVT.

This clone has only one observation. The genes are TRBV27 and TRBJ2-3; D remains unclear. The ends were cut back, 2 bases at V and 5 bases at J, with 8 bases in the middle. Germline V gene sequence: CDR1 MNHEY, CDR2 SMNVEV (reference sequence). The CDR3 contains 13 residues. The CDR3, as DNA: TGTGCCAGCAGTTTACTCGTGAGAGATACGCAGTATTTT. Translating gives CASSLLVRDTQYF.

The V call is TRBV12-5, the J call TRBJ2-7; the D gene is possibly TRBD1 (6 bases). The germline CDR1 and CDR2 sequences are LGHNT and FRNRAP. V lost 3 bases and J lost 5, with 20 bases in between. This CDR3 spans 16 amino acids. CDR3 region: CASGFGVGQGNHEQYF. DNA for the CDR3: TGTGCTAGTGGTTTCGGCGTGGGGCAGGGGAACCACGAGCAGTACTTC. The full variable domain, rest sourced from reference TRBV12-5 and TRBJ2-7, is DARVTQTPRHKVTEMGQEVTMRCQPILGHNTVFWYRQTMMQGLELLAYFRNRAPLDDSGMPKDRFSAEMPDATLATLKIQPSEPRDSAVYFCASGFGVGQGNHEQYFGPGTRLTVT.

The chain combines TRBV20-1 with TRBJ1-1, with 7 nucleotides matching TRBD1. V lost 5 bases, J lost 6 bases, and 3 bases stayed unmatched. CDR1 and CDR2 from the germline V gene are DFQATT and SNEGSKA (reference sequence). The CDR3 runs to 11 residues. The CDR3 DNA reads TGCAGTGCTGACAGGGCACCTGAAGCTTTCTTT. Amino acids: CSADRAPEAFF.

This rearrangement joins TRBV6-5 to TRBJ1-5; weak D call: TRBD1 (6 bases). V lost 6 bases to trimming and J lost 5 bases, with 14 bases between them. The V gene's germline CDR1 is MNHEY and CDR2 SVGAGI. This CDR3 region has 14 residues. In DNA, the CDR3 is TGTGCCAGCAGCCAGTGGGACAACTATCAGCCCCAGCATTTT. Translated, it gives CASSQWDNYQPQHF.

The chain has TRBV2 and TRBJ2-2, with D perhaps matching TRBD2 (6 bases). CDR1 and CDR2 (germline): SNHLY, FYNNEI. The CDR3 totals 15 residues. Deletions cut 3 bases from V and 5 bases from J, with 13 bases between. The CDR3 DNA sequence: TGTGCCAGCAGTGAGGCGGGGAGAGGGACCGGGGAGCTGTTTTTT. Amino acids: CASSEAGRGTGELFF.

The chain uses TRBV5-1 and TRBJ2-3; the D gene is possibly TRBD2 (6 bases). Germline V gives CDR1 SGHRS, CDR2 YFSETQ. The CDR3 loop spans 19 amino acids. The ends were cut back, 4 bases at V and 1 base at J, with 25 bases in the middle. In nucleotides, the CDR3 is TGCGCCAGCAGCAAACTGACGGGGGAGTGGCCGCGGGGCACAGATACGCAGTATTTT. Translation: CASSKLTGEWPRGTDTQYF.

The chain recombines TRBV5-4 with TRBJ2-5; 7 bases agree with TRBD2. Losses at the gene ends were 2 bases for V and 7 bases for J; bases not matched to a gene: 5. The V gene's germline CDR1 is SGHNT and CDR2 YYREEE (reference sequence). The CDR3 extends over 13 amino acids. For the CDR3, the DNA is TGTGCCAGCAGCTTTGGCGGGGAGGGGACCCAGTACTTC. This gives the protein CASSFGGEGTQYF.

The chain carries TRBV5-1 and TRBJ2-2; a weak D match, TRBD2 (6 bases). The CDR3 is made up of 14 amino acids. V lost 4 bases and J lost 2, with 9 bases in between. Germline assignment: CDR1 SGHRS and CDR2 YFSETQ. DNA of the CDR3: TGCGCCAGCAGCGAGGGAGGCAACACCGGGGAGCTGTTTTTT. Encoded protein: CASSEGGNTGELFF.

As concerns this clone: In this CDR3 the conserved last residue, phenylalanine or tryptophan, is missing, so a read error is likely. The limits of the CDR3 on the DNA are not certain, so only TCRdb's listed CDR3 is given. The CDR3 region is CASSSGASGKFGGG. The rearrangement links TRBV4-2 to TRBJ2-3; the table's D call, TRBD2, has no DNA check behind it. The CDR3 is made up of 14 amino acids, end residues included. Germline V gives CDR1 LGHNA, CDR2 YNFKEQ.

This chain connects TRBV5-1 to TRBJ1-1; D is undetermined. The germline CDR1 and CDR2 sequences are SGHRS and YFSETQ. The V end lost 0 bases, the J end lost 7 bases, and 10 bases lay between the germline ends. This CDR3 spans 13 amino acids. CDR3 amino acids: CASSLDSHGEAFF. CDR3 DNA: TGCGCCAGCAGCTTGGACTCTCACGGTGAAGCTTTCTTT. Looking up the rest from reference TRBV5-1 and TRBJ1-1 gives the full variable domain: KAGVTQTPRYLIKTRGQQVTLSCSPISGHRSVSWYQQTPGQGLQFLFEYFSETQRNKGNFPGRFSGRQFSNSRSEMNVSTLELGDSALYLCASSLDSHGEAFFGQGTRLTVV.

The J gene is TRBJ2-4, the V gene TRBV5-8; possible D gene TRBD1, 6 bases. The V and J ends lost 9 bases and 9 bases respectively, with 19 bases between them. The germline gives CDR1 SGHTS, CDR2 YDEGEE. This CDR3 has 13 amino acids. CDR3 amino acids: CATSGELRGIQYF. In nucleotides, the CDR3 is TGTGCCACCTCAGGGGAGCTTAGGGGCATTCAGTACTTC.

Regarding this clone: The sample holds other DNA sequences that translate to the same CDR3. The chain joins TRBV9 to TRBJ1-2; D is ambiguous. CDR3 length: 14 amino acids. CDR1 is SGDLS, CDR2 YYNGEE, per germline. V lost 0 bases to trimming and J lost 2 bases, with 8 bases between them. The CDR3 loop is CASSVEAGNYGYTF. CDR3 coding DNA: TGTGCCAGCAGCGTAGAAGCAGGCAACTATGGCTACACCTTC. Together with reference TRBV9 and TRBJ1-2, the CDR3 gives the full variable domain: DSGVTQTPKHLITATGQRVTLRCSPRSGDLSVYWYQQSLDQGLQFLIQYYNGEERAKGNILERFSAQQFPDLHSELNLSSLELGDSALYFCASSVEAGNYGYTFGSGTRLTVV.

The chain uses TRBV29-1 and TRBJ1-2, with TRBD1 identical over 8 bases. Germline CDR1 SQVTM, CDR2 ANQGSEA. The length of the CDR3 is 11 residues. The V segment lost 7 bases and the J segment 7 bases; nucleotides outside the gene matches: 5. CDR3 DNA sequence: TGCAGCGGGACAGGGTCGTCTGGCTACACCTTC. Protein product: CSGTGSSGYTF.

Comment on this clone: A read error may account for a junction end that differs from germline. The chain employs TRBV6-6 and TRBJ2-5, with D possibly TRBD2 on 7 matching bases. Germline V lookup: CDR1 MNHNY, CDR2 SVGAGI (reference sequence). The CDR3 totals 11 residues. The CDR3 here is CASGGSETQYF. The DNA of the CDR3 is TGCGCCTCGGGGGGCTCAGAGACCCAGTACTTC.

The rearrangement links TRBV28 to TRBJ1-2; TRBD1 matches 10 bases. V trimming: 5 bases; J trimming: 5 bases; junction bases outside the gene matches: 5. Per germline, CDR1 MDHEN and CDR2 SYDVKM. The CDR3 runs 14 residues. CDR3 bases: TGTGCCAGCAGTCCTTGGACAGGGGGGTATGGCTACACCTTC. Its protein is CASSPWTGGYGYTF.

The genes are TRBV7-3 and TRBJ2-5; D uncertain. V lost 4 bases and J lost 6, with 18 bases in between. Looked up from germline, CDR1 is SGHTA and CDR2 is FQGTGA. The CDR3 runs to 15 residues. DNA of the CDR3: TGTGCCAGCAGCTCGACAAGTCGGCCCCTTAAGACCCAGTACTTC. Translating it yields CASSSTSRPLKTQYF.

The chain links TRBV5-1 to TRBJ2-7; 7 positions match TRBD1. The CDR3 length is 15 residues. J lost 2 bases, V lost 0 bases, and 5 bases had no gene match. CDR1 and CDR2 from the germline V gene are SGHRS and YFSETQ. CDR3 DNA sequence: TGCGCCAGCAGCTTGGGACAGGGAACCCCCTACGAGCAGTACTTC. This sequence encodes CASSLGQGTPYEQYF.

The genes are TRBV5-1 and TRBJ2-5, with TRBD2 matching 8 bases. Trimming removed 3 bases from V and 7 bases from J; junction bases left unmatched: 11. The CDR3 runs to 15 residues. The germline gives CDR1 SGHRS, CDR2 YFSETQ. The CDR3 DNA reads as TGCGCCAGCAGCTCGCAAGCGGGAGCTCGCGCGACCCAGTACTTC. Its translation: CASSSQAGARATQYF.

The V call is TRBV7-3, the J call TRBJ1-1, with TRBD1 as a possible D gene (6 bases). The germline V and J ends were trimmed by 5 bases and 1 base, with 8 bases remaining between them. CDR1 and CDR2 (germline): SGHTA, FQGTGA. The length of the CDR3 is 13 residues. CDR3 coding DNA: TGTGCCAGCAGCAAAGGGGGGAACACTGAAGCTTTCTTT. Its translation is CASSKGGNTEAFF.

The rearrangement uses TRBV2 and TRBJ1-5; no reliable D call. Germline V gene sequence: CDR1 SNHLY, CDR2 FYNNEI. Trimming pared 6 bases from V and 7 bases from J, leaving 13 bases between. CDR3 length: 13 amino acids. The CDR3 spells CASSEGGSQPQHF. CDR3 DNA sequence: TGTGCCAGCAGCGAGGGAGGGAGCCAGCCCCAGCATTTT.

This chain joins TRBV9 and TRBJ2-3; TRBD2 matches 7 bases. Germline CDR1 and CDR2: SGDLS and YYNGEE. This CDR3 is 14 amino acids long. V lost 4 bases to trimming and J lost 3 bases; unmatched junction nucleotides: 5. The CDR3: CASSLGLTTDTQYF. In nucleotides, the CDR3 is TGTGCCAGCAGCTTGGGACTAACGACAGATACGCAGTATTTT. The full variable domain, its missing parts supplied by reference TRBV9 and TRBJ2-3, is DSGVTQTPKHLITATGQRVTLRCSPRSGDLSVYWYQQSLDQGLQFLIQYYNGEERAKGNILERFSAQQFPDLHSELNLSSLELGDSALYFCASSLGLTTDTQYFGPGTRLTVL.

V and J are TRBV10-2 and TRBJ2-3, with D perhaps matching TRBD2 (7 bases). The CDR3 contains 14 residues. The germline gives CDR1 WSHSY, CDR2 SAAADI. With 7 bases removed from V and 1 base from J, the gap between germline ends came to 12 bases. The CDR3 loop is CASTGEGGTDTQYF. In DNA form, the CDR3 reads TGCGCCAGCACAGGGGAGGGGGGCACAGATACGCAGTATTTT.

The chain couples TRBV2 to TRBJ1-4, with D unresolved. The CDR3 consists of 14 residues. The V gene's germline CDR1 is SNHLY and CDR2 FYNNEI. Trimming pared 5 bases from V and 1 base from J, leaving 8 bases between. The CDR3 DNA is TGTGCCAGCAGTCCCATTAGAACTAATGAAAAACTGTTTTTT. Its translation: CASSPIRTNEKLFF.